These T cell receptor beta chains were read from a single sample in a study of cytomegalovirus exposure and HLA in healthy donors. Profiled with immunoSEQ multiplex PCR; TCRdb holds only in-frame clones, not every one. The sample has about 90,000 clones, approximately 88% seen once. The sample taken for sequencing was PBMCs. Every receptor here comes from a man aged 18 to 30 in good health and CMV-seronegative. Each CDR3 is given with its conserved first and last residue. A D gene is named only where the DNA matches it firmly. Size is stated for part of the rows, as once, few or many counts, or as a class when the clone is expanded.

J gene | V gene | clone size | D gene | CDR3 protein | CDR3 DNA
TRBJ2-7 | TRBV6-1 | NA | NA | CASSETSYEQYF | TGTGCCAGCAGTGAAACATCCTACGAGCAGTACTTC
TRBJ1-2 | TRBV19 | NA | NA | CASRYTDKLNYGYTF | TGTGCCAGTAGATATACGGACAAACTAAACTATGGCTACACCTTC
TRBJ1-1 | TRBV18 | few | NA | CASSSMNTEAFF | TGTGCCAGCTCTTCTATGAACACTGAAGCTTTCTTT
TRBJ1-4 | TRBV7-6 | NA | NA | CASSLAEKAEKLFF | TGTGCCAGCAGCTTGGCGGAGAAGGCTGAAAAACTGTTTTTT
TRBJ2-3 | TRBV19 | once | TRBD1 | CASSIDLRTGLTQYF | TGTGCCAGTAGTATAGATCTTAGGACAGGCCTTACGCAGTATTTT
TRBJ1-5 | TRBV30 | few | NA | CAWSVPDLSNQPQHF | TGTGCCTGGAGTGTACCCGATCTAAGCAATCAGCCCCAGCATTTT
TRBJ1-1 | TRBV7-9 | once | TRBD1 | CASSSSRDRNTEAFF | TGTGCCAGCAGCTCGTCACGGGACAGAAACACTGAAGCTTTCTTT
TRBJ2-7 | TRBV6-5 | NA | TRBD2 | CASSYSSLADYEQYF | TGTGCCAGCAGTTACTCGAGCCTAGCGGACTACGAGCAGTACTTC
TRBJ2-4 | TRBV4-3 | few | NA | CASSRDTLAKNIQYF | TGCGCCAGCAGTAGGGACACACTAGCCAAAAACATTCAGTACTTC
TRBJ2-7 | TRBV11-2 | NA | TRBD2 | CASSHVPPASGSPEQYF | TGTGCCAGCAGCCACGTTCCCCCAGCTAGCGGGAGTCCCGAGCAGTACTTC
TRBJ2-1 | TRBV6-6 | NA | TRBD2 | CASTSGSFYNEQFF | TGTGCCAGCACTAGCGGGAGTTTCTACAATGAGCAGTTCTTC
TRBJ2-5 | TRBV7-9 | NA | NA | CASSRTVEETQYF | TGTGCCAGCAGCCGGACTGTAGAAGAGACCCAGTACTTC
TRBJ1-2 | TRBV5-8 | NA | NA | CASSPTGYYGYTF | TGTGCCAGCAGCCCCACAGGGTATTATGGCTACACCTTC